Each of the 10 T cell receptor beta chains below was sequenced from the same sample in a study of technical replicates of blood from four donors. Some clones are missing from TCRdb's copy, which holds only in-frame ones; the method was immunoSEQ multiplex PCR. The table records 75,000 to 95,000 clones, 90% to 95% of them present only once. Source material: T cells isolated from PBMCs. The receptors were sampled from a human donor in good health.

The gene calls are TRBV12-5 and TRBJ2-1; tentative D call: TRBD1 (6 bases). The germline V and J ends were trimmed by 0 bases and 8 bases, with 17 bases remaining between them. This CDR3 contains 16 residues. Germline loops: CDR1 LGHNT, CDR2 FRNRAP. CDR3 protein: CASGLVLNRGMHEQFF. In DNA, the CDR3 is TGTGCTAGTGGTTTGGTATTGAATAGGGGGATGCATGAGCAGTTCTTC. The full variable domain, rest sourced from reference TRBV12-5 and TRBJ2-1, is DARVTQTPRHKVTEMGQEVTMRCQPILGHNTVFWYRQTMMQGLELLAYFRNRAPLDDSGMPKDRFSAEMPDATLATLKIQPSEPRDSAVYFCASGLVLNRGMHEQFFGPGTRLTVL.

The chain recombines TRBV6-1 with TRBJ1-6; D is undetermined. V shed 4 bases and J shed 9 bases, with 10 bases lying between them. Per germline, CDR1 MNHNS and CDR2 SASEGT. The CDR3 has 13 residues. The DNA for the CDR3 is TGTGCCAGCAGTGCCGGGAGGGCTTCACCCCTCCACTTT. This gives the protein CASSAGRASPLHF.

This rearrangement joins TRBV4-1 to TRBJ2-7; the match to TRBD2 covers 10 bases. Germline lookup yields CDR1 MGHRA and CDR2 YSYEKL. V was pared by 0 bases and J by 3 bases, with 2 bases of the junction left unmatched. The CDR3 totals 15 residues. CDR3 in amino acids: CASSQDSSGSYEQYF. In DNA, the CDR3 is TGCGCCAGCAGCCAAGATTCTAGCGGGAGCTACGAGCAGTACTTC.

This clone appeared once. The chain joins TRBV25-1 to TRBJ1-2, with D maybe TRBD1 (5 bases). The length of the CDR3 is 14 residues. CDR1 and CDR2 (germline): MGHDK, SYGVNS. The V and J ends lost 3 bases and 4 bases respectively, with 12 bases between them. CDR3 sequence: CASSDLGQGYGYTF. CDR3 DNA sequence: TGTGCCAGCAGTGATTTAGGGCAGGGCTATGGCTACACCTTC.

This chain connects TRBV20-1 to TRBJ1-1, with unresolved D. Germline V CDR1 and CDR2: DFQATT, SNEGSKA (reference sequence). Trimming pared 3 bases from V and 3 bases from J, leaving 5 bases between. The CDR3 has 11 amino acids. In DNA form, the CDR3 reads TGCAGTGCTAGCCGGGACACTGAAGCTTTCTTT. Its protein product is CSASRDTEAFF.

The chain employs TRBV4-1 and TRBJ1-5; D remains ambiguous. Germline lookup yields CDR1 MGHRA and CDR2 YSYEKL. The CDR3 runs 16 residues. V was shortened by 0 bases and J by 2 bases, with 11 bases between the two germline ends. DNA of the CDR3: TGCGCCAGCAGCCAAGATATCGGCGCGGGCAATCAGCCCCAGCATTTT. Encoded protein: CASSQDIGAGNQPQHF.

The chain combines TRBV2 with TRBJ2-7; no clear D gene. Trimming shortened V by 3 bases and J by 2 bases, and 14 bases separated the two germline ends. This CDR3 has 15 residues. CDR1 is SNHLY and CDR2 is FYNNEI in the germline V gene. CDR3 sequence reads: CASSDDWRYPYEQYF. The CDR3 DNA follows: TGTGCCAGCAGTGACGACTGGCGGTACCCCTACGAGCAGTACTTC. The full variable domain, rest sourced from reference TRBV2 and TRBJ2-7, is EPEVTQTPSHQVTQMGQEVILRCVPISNHLYFYWYRQILGQKVEFLVSFYNNEISEKSEIFDDQFSVERPDGSNFTLKIRSTKLEDSAMYFCASSDDWRYPYEQYFGPGTRLTVT.

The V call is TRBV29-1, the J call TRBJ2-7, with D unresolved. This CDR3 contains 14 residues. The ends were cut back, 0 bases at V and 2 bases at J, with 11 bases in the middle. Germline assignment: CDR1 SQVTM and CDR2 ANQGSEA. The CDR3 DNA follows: TGCAGCGTTGAAGATCCCGATCCTACCTACGAGCAGTACTTC. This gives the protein CSVEDPDPTYEQYF.

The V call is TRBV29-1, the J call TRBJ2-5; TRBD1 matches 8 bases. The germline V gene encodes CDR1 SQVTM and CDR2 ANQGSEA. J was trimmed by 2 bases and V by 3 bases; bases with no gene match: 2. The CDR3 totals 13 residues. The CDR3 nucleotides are TGCAGCGTTGACAGGACAGGGCAAGAGACCCAGTACTTC. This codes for CSVDRTGQETQYF.

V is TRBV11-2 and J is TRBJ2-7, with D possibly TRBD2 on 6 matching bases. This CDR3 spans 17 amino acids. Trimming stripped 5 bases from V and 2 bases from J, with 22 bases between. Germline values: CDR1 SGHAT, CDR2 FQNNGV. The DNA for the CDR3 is TGTGCCAGCAGCCTAGGATCCGGGACTCCAGTCCCCTACGAGCAGTACTTC. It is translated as CASSLGSGTPVPYEQYF. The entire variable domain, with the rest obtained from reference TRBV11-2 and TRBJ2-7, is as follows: EAGVAQSPRYKIIEKRQSVAFWCNPISGHATLYWYQQILGQGPKLLIQFQNNGVVDDSQLPKDRFSAERLKGVDSTLKIQPAKLEDSAVYLCASSLGSGTPVPYEQYFGPGTRLTVT.